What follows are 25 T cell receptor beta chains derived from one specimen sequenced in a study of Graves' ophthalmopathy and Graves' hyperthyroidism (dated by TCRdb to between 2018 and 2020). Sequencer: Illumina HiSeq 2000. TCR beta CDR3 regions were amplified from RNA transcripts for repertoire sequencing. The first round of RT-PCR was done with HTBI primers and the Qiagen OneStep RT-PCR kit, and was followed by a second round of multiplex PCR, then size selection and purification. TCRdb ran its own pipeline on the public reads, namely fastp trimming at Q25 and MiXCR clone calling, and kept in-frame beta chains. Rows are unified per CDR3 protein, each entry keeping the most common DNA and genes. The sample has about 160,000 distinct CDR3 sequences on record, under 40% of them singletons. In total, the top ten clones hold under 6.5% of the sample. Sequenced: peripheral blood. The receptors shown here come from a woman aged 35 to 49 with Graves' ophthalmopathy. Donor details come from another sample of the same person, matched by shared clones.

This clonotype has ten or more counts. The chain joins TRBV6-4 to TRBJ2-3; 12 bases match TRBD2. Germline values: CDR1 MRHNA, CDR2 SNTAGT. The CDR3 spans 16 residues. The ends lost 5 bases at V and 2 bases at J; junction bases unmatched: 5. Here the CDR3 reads CASSRRTSGTTDTQYF. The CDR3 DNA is TGTGCCAGCAGTAGGCGGACTAGCGGGACCACAGATACGCAGTATTTT.

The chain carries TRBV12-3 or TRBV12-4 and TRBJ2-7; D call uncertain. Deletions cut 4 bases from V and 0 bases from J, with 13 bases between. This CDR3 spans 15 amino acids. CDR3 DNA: TGTGCCAGCAGTTCGTCGAGGCTCAGCTCCTACGAGCAGTACTTC. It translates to CASSSSRLSSYEQYF.

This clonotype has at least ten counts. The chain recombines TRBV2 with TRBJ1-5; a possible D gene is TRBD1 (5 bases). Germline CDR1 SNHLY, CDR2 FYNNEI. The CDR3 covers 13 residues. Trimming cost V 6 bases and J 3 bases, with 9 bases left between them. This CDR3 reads CASRQGYNQPQHF. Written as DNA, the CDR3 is TGTGCCAGCAGGCAGGGATACAATCAGCCCCAGCATTTT.

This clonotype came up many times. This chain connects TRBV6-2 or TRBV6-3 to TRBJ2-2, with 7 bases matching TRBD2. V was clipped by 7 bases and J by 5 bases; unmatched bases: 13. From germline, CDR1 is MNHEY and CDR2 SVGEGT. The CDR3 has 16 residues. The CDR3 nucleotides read TGTGCCAGCAAAGCGGGACCCCAACTAAGGACCGGGGAGCTGTTTTTT. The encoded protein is CASKAGPQLRTGELFF.

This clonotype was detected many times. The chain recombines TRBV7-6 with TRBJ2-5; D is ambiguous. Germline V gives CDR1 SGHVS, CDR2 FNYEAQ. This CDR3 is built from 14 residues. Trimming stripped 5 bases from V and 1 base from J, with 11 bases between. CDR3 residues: CASSPNWVQETQYF. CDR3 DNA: TGTGCCAGCAGCCCGAACTGGGTCCAAGAGACCCAGTACTTC.

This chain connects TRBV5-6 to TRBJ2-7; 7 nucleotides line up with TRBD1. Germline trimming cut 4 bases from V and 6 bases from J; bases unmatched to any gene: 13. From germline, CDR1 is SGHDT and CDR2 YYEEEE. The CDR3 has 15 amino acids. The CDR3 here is CASSVRQGFRSEQYF. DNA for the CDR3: TGTGCCAGCAGCGTCCGACAGGGATTTCGCTCCGAGCAGTACTTC.

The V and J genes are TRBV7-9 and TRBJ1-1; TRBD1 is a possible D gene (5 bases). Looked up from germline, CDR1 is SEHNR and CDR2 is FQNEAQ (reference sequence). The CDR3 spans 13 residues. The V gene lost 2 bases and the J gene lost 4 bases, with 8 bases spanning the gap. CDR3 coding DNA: TGTGCCAGCAGCTTATCCGGGACCACTGAAGCTTTCTTT. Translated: CASSLSGTTEAFF.

The CDR3 is CASRTGEQETQYF. The CDR3 DNA follows: TGTGCCAGCAGGACGGGAGAGCAAGAGACCCAGTACTTC. This sequence joins TRBV2 and TRBJ2-5; D is perhaps TRBD2 (6 bases). The CDR3 length is 13 residues. V gave up 6 bases and J gave up 2 bases, with 10 bases separating them. Germline loops: CDR1 SNHLY, CDR2 FYNNEI.

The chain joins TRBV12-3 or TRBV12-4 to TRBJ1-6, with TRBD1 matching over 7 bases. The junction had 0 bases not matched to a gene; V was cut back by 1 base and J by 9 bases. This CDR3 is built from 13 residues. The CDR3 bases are TGTGCCAGCAGTTTAGACAGGGGTTCACCCCTCCACTTT. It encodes CASSLDRGSPLHF.

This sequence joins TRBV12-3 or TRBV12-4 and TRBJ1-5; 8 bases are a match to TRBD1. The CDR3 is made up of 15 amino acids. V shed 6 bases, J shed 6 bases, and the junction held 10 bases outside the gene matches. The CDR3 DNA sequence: TGTGCCAGCAGATCAGGACAGGGTAGTGTTCAGCCCCAGCATTTT. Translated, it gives CASRSGQGSVQPQHF.

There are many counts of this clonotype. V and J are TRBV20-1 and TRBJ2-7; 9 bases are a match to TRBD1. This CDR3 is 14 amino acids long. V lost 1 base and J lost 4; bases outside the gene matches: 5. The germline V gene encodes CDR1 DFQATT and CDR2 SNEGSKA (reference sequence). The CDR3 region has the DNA TGCAGTGCTAGAGGGGACAGGGCCACGTACGAGCAGTACTTC. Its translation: CSARGDRATYEQYF.

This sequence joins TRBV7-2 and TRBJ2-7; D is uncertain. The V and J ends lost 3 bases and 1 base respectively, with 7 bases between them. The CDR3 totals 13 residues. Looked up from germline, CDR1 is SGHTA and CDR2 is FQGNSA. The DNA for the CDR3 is TGTGCCAGCAGCTTCTCCCTATCCTACGAGCAGTACTTC. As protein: CASSFSLSYEQYF.

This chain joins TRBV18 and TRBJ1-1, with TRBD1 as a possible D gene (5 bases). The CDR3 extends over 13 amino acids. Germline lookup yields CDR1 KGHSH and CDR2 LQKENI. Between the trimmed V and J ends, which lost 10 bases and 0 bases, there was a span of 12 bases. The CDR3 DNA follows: TGTGCCAATCGGGGGGGATTGAACACTGAAGCTTTCTTT. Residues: CANRGGLNTEAFF.

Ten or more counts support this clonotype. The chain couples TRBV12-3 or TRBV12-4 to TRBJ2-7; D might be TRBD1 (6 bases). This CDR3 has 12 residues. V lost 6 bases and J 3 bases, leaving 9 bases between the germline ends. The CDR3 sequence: CASREQGYEQYF. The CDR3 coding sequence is TGTGCCAGCAGGGAACAGGGCTACGAGCAGTACTTC.

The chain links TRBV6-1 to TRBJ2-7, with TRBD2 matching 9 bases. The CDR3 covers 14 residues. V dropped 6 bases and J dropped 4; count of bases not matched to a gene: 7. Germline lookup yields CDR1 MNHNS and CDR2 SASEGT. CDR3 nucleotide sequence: TGTGCCAGCAGAGACCGGGGACTAGCTTACGAGCAGTACTTC. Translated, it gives CASRDRGLAYEQYF.

CDR3 residues: CASRTTSGKAYEQYF. The CDR3 bases are TGTGCCAGCAGGACCACTAGCGGGAAAGCCTACGAGCAGTACTTC. The rearrangement uses TRBV12-3 or TRBV12-4 and TRBJ2-7; 10 nucleotides agree with TRBD2. The length of the CDR3 is 15 residues. Trimming cost V 6 bases and J 2 bases; bases outside gene matches: 7.

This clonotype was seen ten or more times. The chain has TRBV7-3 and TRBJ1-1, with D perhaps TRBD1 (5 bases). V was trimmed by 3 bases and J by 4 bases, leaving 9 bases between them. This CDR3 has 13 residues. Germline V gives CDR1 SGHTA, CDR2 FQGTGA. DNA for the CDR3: TGTGCCAGCAGCTTTGGGGCAGCCACTGAAGCTTTCTTT. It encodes CASSFGAATEAFF.

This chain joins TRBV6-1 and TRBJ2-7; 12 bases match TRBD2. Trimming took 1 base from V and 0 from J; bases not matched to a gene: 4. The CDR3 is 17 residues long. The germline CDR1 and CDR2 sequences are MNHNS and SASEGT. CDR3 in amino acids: CASSEVRLAGDSYEQYF. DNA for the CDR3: TGTGCCAGCAGTGAAGTTCGACTAGCGGGAGACTCCTACGAGCAGTACTTC.

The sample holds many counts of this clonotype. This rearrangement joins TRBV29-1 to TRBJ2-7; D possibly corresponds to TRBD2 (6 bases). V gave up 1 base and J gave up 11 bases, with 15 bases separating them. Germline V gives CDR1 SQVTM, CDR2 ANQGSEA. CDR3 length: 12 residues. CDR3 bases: TGCAGCGTTGAAGCCGTGGGAGGTCTCAAGTACTTC. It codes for CSVEAVGGLKYF.

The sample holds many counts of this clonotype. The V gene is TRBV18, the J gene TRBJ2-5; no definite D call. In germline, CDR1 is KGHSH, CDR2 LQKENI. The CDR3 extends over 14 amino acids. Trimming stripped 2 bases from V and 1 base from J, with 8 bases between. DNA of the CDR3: TGTGCCAGCTCACCAACAGCCGGCCAAGAGACCCAGTACTTC. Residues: CASSPTAGQETQYF.

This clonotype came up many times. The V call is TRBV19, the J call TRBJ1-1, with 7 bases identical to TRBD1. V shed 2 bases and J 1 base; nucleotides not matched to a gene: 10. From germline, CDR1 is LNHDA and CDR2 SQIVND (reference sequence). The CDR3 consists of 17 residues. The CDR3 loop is CASSINFRRQGNTEAFF. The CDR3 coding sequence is TGTGCCAGTAGTATAAATTTTCGACGACAGGGGAACACTGAAGCTTTCTTT.

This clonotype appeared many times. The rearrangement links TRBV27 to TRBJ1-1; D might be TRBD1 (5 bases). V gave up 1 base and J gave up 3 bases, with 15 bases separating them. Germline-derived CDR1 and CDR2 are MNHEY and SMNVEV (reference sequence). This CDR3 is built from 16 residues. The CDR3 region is CASSLFGAGGYTEAFF. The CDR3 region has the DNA TGTGCCAGCAGTTTATTCGGGGCGGGGGGGTACACTGAAGCTTTCTTT.

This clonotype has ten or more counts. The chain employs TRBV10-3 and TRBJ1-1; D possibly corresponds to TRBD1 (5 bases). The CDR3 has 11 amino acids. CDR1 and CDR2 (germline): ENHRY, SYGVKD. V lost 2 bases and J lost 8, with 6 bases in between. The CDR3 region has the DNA TGTGCCATCAGTGAGGAGGGGGAAGCTTTCTTT. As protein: CAISEEGEAFF.

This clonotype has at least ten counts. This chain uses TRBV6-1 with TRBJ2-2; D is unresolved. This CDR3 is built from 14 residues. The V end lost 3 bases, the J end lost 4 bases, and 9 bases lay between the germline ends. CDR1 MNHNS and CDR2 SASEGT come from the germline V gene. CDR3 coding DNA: TGTGCCAGCAGTGAGGCCATAGGCACCGGGGAGCTGTTTTTT. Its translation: CASSEAIGTGELFF.

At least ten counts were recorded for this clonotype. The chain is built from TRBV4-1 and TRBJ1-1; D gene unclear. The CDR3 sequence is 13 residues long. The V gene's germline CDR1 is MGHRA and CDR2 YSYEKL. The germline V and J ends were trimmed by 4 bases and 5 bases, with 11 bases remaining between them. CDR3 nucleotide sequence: TGCGCCAGCAGCCCGCGCGGATGGACTGAAGCTTTCTTT. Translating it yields CASSPRGWTEAFF.